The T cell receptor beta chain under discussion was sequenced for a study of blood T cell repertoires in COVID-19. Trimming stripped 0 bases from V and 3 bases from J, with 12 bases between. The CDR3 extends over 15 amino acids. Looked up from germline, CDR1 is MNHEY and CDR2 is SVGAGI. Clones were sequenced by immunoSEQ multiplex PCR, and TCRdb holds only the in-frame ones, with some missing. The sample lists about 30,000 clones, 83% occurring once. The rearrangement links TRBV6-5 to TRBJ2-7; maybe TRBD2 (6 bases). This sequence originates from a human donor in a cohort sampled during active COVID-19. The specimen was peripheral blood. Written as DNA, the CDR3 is TGTGCCAGCAGTTACTCCTGGACGGGAGACTACGAGCAGTACTTC. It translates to CASSYSWTGDYEQYF.